A selection of T cell receptor beta chains follows, all from one sample in a study of early T cells in non-severe SARS-CoV-2 infection. TCRdb reanalysed the 5' RACE reads using MiXCR and keeps one entry per CDR3 protein. Found here are 60,000 or so distinct CDR3 sequences, 9.5% to 15% of them singletons; the top ten hold 4% to 5%. Sequencing was performed on whole blood. The receptors were sampled from an adult who was a healthcare worker with PCR-confirmed SARS-CoV-2 infection or an uninfected control (not recorded which). Each CDR3 is given with its conserved first and last residue. A D gene is named only where the DNA matches it firmly. The size field is filled for only some rows; it gives once, few, many or a size class.

v_call: TRBV5-6; d_call: TRBD2; j_call: TRBJ2-7; clone_size: NA; cdr3_nt: TGTGCCAGCAGCTTCGGACTAGCGGCATACTACGAGCAGTACTTC; cdr3_aa: CASSFGLAAYYEQYF
v_call: TRBV4-3; d_call: NA; j_call: TRBJ1-6; clone_size: many; cdr3_nt: TGCGCCAGCAGCCAAGGAGAAGGACACTATAATTCACCCCTCCACTTT; cdr3_aa: CASSQGEGHYNSPLHF
v_call: TRBV7-2; d_call: TRBD1; j_call: TRBJ1-2; clone_size: few; cdr3_nt: TGTGCCAGCAGGAGGGACAGAGGAAATGGCTACACCTTC; cdr3_aa: CASRRDRGNGYTF
v_call: TRBV5-1; d_call: TRBD2; j_call: TRBJ2-3; clone_size: NA; cdr3_nt: TGCGCCAGCAGCCACCGCCAGCGGGAGACAGATACGCAGTATTTT; cdr3_aa: CASSHRQRETDTQYF
v_call: TRBV9; d_call: NA; j_call: TRBJ2-2; clone_size: few; cdr3_nt: TGTGCCAGCAGCGTAGCTTTCTCCACCGGGGAGCTGTTTTTT; cdr3_aa: CASSVAFSTGELFF
v_call: TRBV10-2; d_call: NA; j_call: TRBJ2-7; clone_size: NA; cdr3_nt: TGCGCCAGCAGTGAGCGTAGAGACCCCTACGAGCAGTACTTC; cdr3_aa: CASSERRDPYEQYF
v_call: TRBV3-1; d_call: NA; j_call: TRBJ2-1; clone_size: few; cdr3_nt: TGTGCCAGCAGCCAAGATTTTGGGGTCGAGCAGTTCTTC; cdr3_aa: CASSQDFGVEQFF
v_call: TRBV29-1; d_call: TRBD1; j_call: TRBJ1-5; clone_size: many; cdr3_nt: TGCAGCGTTGGGACAGGGAGGTCTCAGCCCCAGCATTTT; cdr3_aa: CSVGTGRSQPQHF
v_call: TRBV12-3/TRBV12-4; d_call: NA; j_call: TRBJ2-5; clone_size: few; cdr3_nt: TGTGCCAGCAGGGAAGAATTTACAGGAGAGACCCAGTACTTC; cdr3_aa: CASREEFTGETQYF
v_call: TRBV28; d_call: NA; j_call: TRBJ1-2; clone_size: NA; cdr3_nt: TGTGCCAGCAGCACACCTCAGTTCGCGGCGTATGGCTACACCTTC; cdr3_aa: CASSTPQFAAYGYTF
v_call: TRBV5-1; d_call: NA; j_call: TRBJ2-7; clone_size: few; cdr3_nt: TGCGCCAGCAGCCGGACCGACTCCTACGAGCAGTACTTC; cdr3_aa: CASSRTDSYEQYF
v_call: TRBV20-1; d_call: TRBD1; j_call: TRBJ1-1; clone_size: few; cdr3_nt: TGCAGTGCTAGAGATCGAGACAGGGGGCTGGGCACTGAAGCTTTCTTT; cdr3_aa: CSARDRDRGLGTEAFF
v_call: TRBV7-2; d_call: NA; j_call: TRBJ1-2; clone_size: NA; cdr3_nt: TGTGCCAGCAGCTCAATTGGCTATGGCTACACCTTC; cdr3_aa: CASSSIGYGYTF
v_call: TRBV7-8; d_call: NA; j_call: TRBJ2-1; clone_size: many; cdr3_nt: TGTGCCAGCAGCTCTACGGGGCCATACAATGAGCAGTTCTTC; cdr3_aa: CASSSTGPYNEQFF
v_call: TRBV12-3/TRBV12-4; d_call: NA; j_call: TRBJ2-5; clone_size: many; cdr3_nt: TGTGCCAGCAGTTTAGGCAGGGCCGTCCAAGAGACCCAGTACTTC; cdr3_aa: CASSLGRAVQETQYF
v_call: TRBV3-1; d_call: NA; j_call: TRBJ2-1; clone_size: NA; cdr3_nt: TGTGCCAGCAGCCCGACCCGGCGGGGGCTACTAGATGAGCAGTTCTTC; cdr3_aa: CASSPTRRGLLDEQFF